This section outlines one T cell receptor beta chain sequence together with its context. Donors had localized lung adenocarcinoma, a non-small cell lung cancer. The record originates from a study of CD4 and CD8 cells across lung adenocarcinoma regions. TCRdb independently ran MiXCR on the PCR reads; one entry per CDR3 protein. The sample shows under 20,000 distinct CDR3 sequences, approximately 50% of them seen only once. Trimming cost V 0 bases and J 2 bases; bases outside gene matches: 3. This CDR3 has 15 amino acids. Germline CDR1 reads SGHRS; CDR2 reads YFSETQ. The sequenced sample was CD8+ T cells from the margin of a lung tumor. The chain carries TRBV5-1 and TRBJ2-3; 7 bases align to TRBD2. This TCR was recovered from a male donor with lung adenocarcinoma. The CD4 and CD8 labels of this study may be unreliable. CDR3 sequence (DNA): TGCGCCAGCAGCTTGGGCGGGGGATTCACAGATACGCAGTATTTT. Its protein is CASSLGGGFTDTQYF.